This T cell receptor (beta chain) is from a study of blood T cell repertoires in COVID-19. Study information: PBMCs, B-cell-depleted T cells, or T cells were the source of the cDNA or gDNA that made up the material.

How the authors handled the data: From reference gene primer amplification, estimates of nucleated cell counts were derived. Produced via immunoSEQ multiplex PCR; TCRdb's table is partial and in-frame only. V and J calls and clone size come straight from that table; D and trimming were deduced from the DNA. The data show 120,000 or so clones, about 85% seen once. V was clipped by 0 bases and J by 0 bases, with 10 bases between them. The CDR3 sequence is 16 residues long. The germline V gene has CDR1 SGHRS and CDR2 YFSETQ. This clonotype was sampled from a man in his 60s with acute or convalescent COVID-19. The chain recombines TRBV5-1 with TRBJ2-1, with D possibly matching TRBD1 (7 bases). Sequencing input: peripheral blood. The CDR3 DNA follows: TGCGCCAGCAGCTTGGCAGGGGGGCCCTCCTACAATGAGCAGTTCTTC. It yields the protein CASSLAGGPSYNEQFF.